This paragraph reports one T cell receptor beta chain. Its matching antigen is unknown. The data were taken from a study of identical twins. Regarding the study as a whole: In drawing conclusions, the study used cross-sectional statistical analysis and did not follow the same donors. Abundant cord blood beta clonotypes carried fewer insertions; memory repertoires showed none.

This CDR3 has 14 amino acids. Trimming removed 4 bases from V and 2 bases from J, with 11 bases in between. Healthy Caucasians, and only they, were the donors. cDNA carried unique molecular identifiers, and a universal primer site was added by template switching. TCRdb used MiXCR to reprocess the 5' RACE reads, holding one entry per CDR3 protein. The data contain 1.5 million or so distinct CDR3 sequences, around 29% of them singletons. Sequencing input: cord blood. The TCR comes from a newborn girl in good health. This sequence joins TRBV12-3 or TRBV12-4 and TRBJ1-2; possible D gene TRBD1, 5 bases. The CDR3 reads CASSWGRLNYGYTF. The CDR3 DNA sequence: TGTGCCAGCAGTTGGGGCAGGCTAAACTATGGCTACACCTTC.